Shown below are 17 T cell receptor beta chains from a single sample sequenced in a study of cytomegalovirus exposure and HLA in healthy donors. 13 Jbeta primers and 60 Vbeta primers were used for the PCR. Libraries were prepared by immunoSEQ multiplex PCR; TCRdb keeps only in-frame clonotypes and omits some of them. This sample has under 200,000 clones, with 81% found just once. Material: PBMCs. These receptors came from a woman between 50 and 59 years old in good health and CMV-seronegative.

This chain links TRBV2 with TRBJ2-1; 7 positions match TRBD1. The CDR3 runs to 14 residues. Germline V lookup: CDR1 SNHLY, CDR2 FYNNEI. J gave up 6 bases and V 3 bases, and 5 bases lay outside the gene matches. In DNA, the CDR3 is TGTGCCAGCAGTGAGACAGGGTTTTTCAATGAGCAGTTCTTC. Amino acid sequence: CASSETGFFNEQFF.

This sequence joins TRBV7-9 and TRBJ1-2; TRBD1 matches at 7 bases. The CDR3 has 15 amino acids. V lost 5 bases and J lost 4; bases outside the gene matches: 10. The germline V gene has CDR1 SEHNR and CDR2 FQNEAQ (reference sequence). The CDR3 loop reads CASSQTGTEVYGYTF. CDR3 sequence (DNA): TGTGCCAGCAGCCAGACCGGGACAGAAGTCTATGGCTACACCTTC.

The V gene is TRBV10-3, the J gene TRBJ2-6; TRBD2 might be the D (7 bases). V shed 8 bases and J shed 1 base, with 27 bases lying between them. This CDR3 spans 20 amino acids. The V gene's germline CDR1 is ENHRY and CDR2 SYGVKD. Written as DNA, the CDR3 is TGTGCCATCGCGCCCCGGGGACAACGGGGGGTAGGGTCTGGGGCCAACGTCCTGACTTTC. Protein: CAIAPRGQRGVGSGANVLTF.

V and J are TRBV2 and TRBJ2-1, with 10 positions matching TRBD1. Per germline, CDR1 SNHLY and CDR2 FYNNEI. The CDR3 covers 18 residues. J gave up 4 bases and V 7 bases, and 16 bases lay outside the gene matches. Written as DNA, the CDR3 is TGTGCCAGCACCACCCCGAAGGGGGGACAGGGGAAGTACAATGAGCAGTTCTTC. Its protein is CASTTPKGGQGKYNEQFF.

The chain couples TRBV7-9 to TRBJ2-7, with TRBD1 matching 8 bases. V shed 7 bases and J 4 bases; nucleotides not matched to a gene: 6. CDR3 length equals 13 residues. Germline V gene data show CDR1 as SEHNR and CDR2 as FQNEAQ (reference sequence). Here the CDR3 DNA reads TGTGCCAGCACGCTAACAGGGGGATACGAGCAGTACTTC. Its protein is CASTLTGGYEQYF.

The V call is TRBV7-6, the J call TRBJ2-4; 12 bases line up with TRBD1. Trimming at V came to 4 bases and at J to 6 bases, leaving 10 bases not matched to a gene. The CDR3 is 17 amino acids. Germline CDR1 reads SGHVS; CDR2 reads FNYEAQ. The CDR3 spells CASSSKTGQGAGNIQYF. In nucleotides, the CDR3 is TGTGCCAGCAGCTCCAAAACGGGACAGGGGGCGGGAAACATTCAGTACTTC.

The chain uses TRBV28 and TRBJ1-5; tentative D call: TRBD1 (5 bases). V was shortened by 1 base and J by 7 bases, with 11 bases between the two germline ends. The V gene's germline CDR1 is MDHEN and CDR2 SYDVKM. This CDR3 is built from 14 residues. The DNA for the CDR3 is TGTGCCAGCAGTTTATTCGGGGGGGTGCAGCCCCAGCATTTT. This gives the protein CASSLFGGVQPQHF.

The V and J genes are TRBV4-3 and TRBJ2-7; 9 nucleotides line up with TRBD1. The CDR3 contains 13 residues. V shed 4 bases, J shed 6 bases, and the junction held 4 bases outside the gene matches. Germline V CDR1 and CDR2: LGHNA, YSLEER. The CDR3 spells CASSLQGAGEQYF. Written as DNA, the CDR3 is TGCGCCAGCAGCCTACAGGGGGCGGGCGAGCAGTACTTC.

The chain recombines TRBV9 with TRBJ1-1, with a possible D match to TRBD1 (6 bases). Per germline, CDR1 SGDLS and CDR2 YYNGEE. V lost 6 bases and J 6 bases, leaving 18 bases between the germline ends. This CDR3 contains 14 residues. CDR3 amino acids: CASTQSGGASEAFF. Here the CDR3 DNA reads TGTGCCAGCACCCAGTCGGGGGGCGCATCTGAAGCTTTCTTT.

V gene TRBV5-1 combines with J gene TRBJ1-1; D ambiguous. Germline CDR1 is SGHRS and CDR2 is YFSETQ. This CDR3 has 14 residues. The V end was cut by 2 bases, the J end by 0 bases, with 8 bases between. CDR3 sequence: CASSLETLNTEAFF. The CDR3, as DNA: TGCGCCAGCAGCTTAGAGACACTGAACACTGAAGCTTTCTTT.

The chain is built from TRBV7-2 and TRBJ2-1, with a possible D match to TRBD2 (6 bases). Trimming pared 2 bases from V and 7 bases from J, leaving 15 bases between. This CDR3 spans 15 amino acids. Germline CDR1 and CDR2: SGHTA and FQGNSA. The CDR3 spells CASSLSETRKNEQFF. CDR3 in DNA: TGTGCCAGCAGCTTATCGGAGACTAGGAAGAATGAGCAGTTCTTC.

The V gene is TRBV4-2, the J gene TRBJ2-5, with 12 nucleotides matching TRBD2. CDR1 is LGHNA, CDR2 YNFKEQ, per germline. Trimming took 10 bases from V and 1 from J; bases not matched to a gene: 13. The CDR3 loop spans 17 amino acids. CDR3 DNA: TGTGCCACCCGGGCTAGCGGGAGGGCGGGGCCCCAAGAGACCCAGTACTTC. Translation: CATRASGRAGPQETQYF.

The V call is TRBV4-3, the J call TRBJ2-2; the D gene is possibly TRBD2 (7 bases). Between the trimmed V and J ends, which lost 0 bases and 4 bases, there was a span of 15 bases. Germline CDR1 and CDR2: LGHNA and YSLEER. The CDR3 covers 17 residues. In DNA, the CDR3 is TGCGCCAGCAGCCAAGAAACGGGGGGCGCCTTCACCGGGGAGCTGTTTTTT. It yields the protein CASSQETGGAFTGELFF.

The chain employs TRBV6-6 and TRBJ2-5; 12 positions agree with TRBD2. The J call may be faulty, since TRBJ2-7 better matches the DNA end. The CDR3 runs to 15 residues. In germline, CDR1 is MNHNY, CDR2 SVGAGI (reference sequence). The CDR3 DNA reads TGTGCCAGCAGTACGACTAGCGGGAGCTCCTACGAGCAGTACTTC. This translates into CASSTTSGSSYEQYF.

The rearrangement links TRBV6-5 to TRBJ2-3; no definite D call. The CDR3 totals 13 residues. Trimming cost V 8 bases and J 1 base, with 10 bases left between them. CDR1 and CDR2 (germline): MNHEY, SVGAGI. The CDR3 DNA is TGTGCCAGCTCCTTCAAGCGCACAGATACGCAGTATTTT. Encoded protein: CASSFKRTDTQYF.

The chain links TRBV30 to TRBJ1-1; 7 nucleotides agree with TRBD1. The CDR3 covers 13 residues. Trimming removed 4 bases from V and 4 bases from J; junction bases left unmatched: 6. Germline V gene lookup returns CDR1 GTSNPN and CDR2 SVGIG (reference sequence). This CDR3 reads CAWTRQGSTEAFF. The CDR3 DNA is TGTGCCTGGACCCGACAGGGAAGCACTGAAGCTTTCTTT.

The chain couples TRBV10-3 to TRBJ2-7; D perhaps matches TRBD2 (7 bases). The germline gives CDR1 ENHRY, CDR2 SYGVKD. This CDR3 is built from 16 residues. V lost 8 bases, J lost 0 bases, and 20 bases lay in between. For the CDR3, the DNA is TGTGCCATCTCAGGGGATCCTAGCGGTTCCTCCTACGAGCAGTACTTC. Translating gives CAISGDPSGSSYEQYF.